This entry lists 8 T cell receptor beta chains sequenced from one sample in a study of cytomegalovirus exposure and HLA in healthy donors. The PCR was carried out with 60 Vbeta primers and 13 Jbeta primers. Measured with immunoSEQ multiplex PCR; TCRdb has only the in-frame clones, and not every one. The sample has 100,000 to 150,000 clones, 80% to 85% seen once. The sequenced sample was PBMCs. These receptors all come from a boy younger than 18 in good health and CMV-seronegative.

The V call is TRBV5-6, the J call TRBJ1-4, with a tentative D call TRBD1 (5 bases). Germline V lookup: CDR1 SGHDT, CDR2 YYEEEE. This CDR3 has 18 amino acids. Trimming shortened V by 2 bases and J by 4 bases, and 21 bases separated the two germline ends. The CDR3 DNA reads TGTGCCAGCAGCTTAATGGGTGTCGGAGGGGACGTTAATGAAAAACTGTTTTTT. Translated: CASSLMGVGGDVNEKLFF.

The chain employs TRBV2 and TRBJ2-3, with 7 bases lining up with TRBD1. Losses at the gene ends were 0 bases for V and 4 bases for J; bases not matched to a gene: 7. The germline CDR1 and CDR2 sequences are SNHLY and FYNNEI. There are 16 residues in the CDR3. CDR3 in amino acids: CASSEATGLSADTQYF. CDR3 nucleotides: TGTGCCAGCAGTGAAGCGACAGGGCTTAGCGCAGATACGCAGTATTTT.

The J gene is TRBJ1-5, the V gene TRBV30; TRBD1 might be the D (5 bases). The V and J ends lost 2 bases and 5 bases respectively, with 13 bases between them. The CDR3 has 14 amino acids. The germline V gene has CDR1 GTSNPN and CDR2 SVGIG (reference sequence). In DNA form, the CDR3 reads TGTGCCTGGAGTCCCAGGGAACTCGATCAGCCCCAGCATTTT. It translates to CAWSPRELDQPQHF.

V is TRBV5-1 and J is TRBJ2-7; 8 nucleotides align to TRBD2. CDR3 length: 15 residues. From germline, CDR1 is SGHRS and CDR2 YFSETQ. The trim removed 0 bases at V and 1 base at J, leaving 3 bases unmatched. CDR3 sequence: CASSLDGTRSYEQYF. CDR3 coding DNA: TGCGCCAGCAGCTTGGATGGGACTAGGTCCTACGAGCAGTACTTC.

The chain uses TRBV6-6 and TRBJ1-4, with D unresolved. Germline-derived CDR1 and CDR2 are MNHNY and SVGAGI (reference sequence). V lost 6 bases, J lost 6 bases, and 11 bases lay in between. The CDR3 runs 13 residues. The CDR3 loop is CASSPTRDEKLFF. The CDR3 DNA is TGTGCCAGCAGCCCGACACGAGATGAAAAACTGTTTTTT.

The J gene is TRBJ1-1, the V gene TRBV30; D might be TRBD1 (5 bases). This CDR3 comprises 13 residues. CDR1 GTSNPN and CDR2 SVGIG come from the germline V gene (reference sequence). Trimming removed 1 base from V and 4 bases from J, with 10 bases in between. CDR3 amino acids: CAWSGEGITEAFF. For the CDR3, the DNA is TGTGCCTGGAGTGGGGAGGGGATCACTGAAGCTTTCTTT.

The chain employs TRBV25-1 and TRBJ2-3; 11 bases agree with TRBD2. The CDR3 covers 15 residues. The V segment lost 3 bases and the J segment 11 bases; nucleotides outside the gene matches: 10. Germline V gene sequence: CDR1 MGHDK, CDR2 SYGVNS. CDR3 amino acids: CASSEAGVAGGKQYF. In DNA, the CDR3 is TGTGCCAGCAGTGAGGCTGGGGTAGCGGGAGGGAAGCAGTATTTT. Variable domain in full (rest from reference TRBV25-1 and TRBJ2-3): EADIYQTPRYLVIGTGKKITLECSQTMGHDKMYWYQQDPGMELHLIHYSYGVNSTEKGDLSSESTVSRIRTEHFPLTLESARPSHTSQYLCASSEAGVAGGKQYFGPGTRLTVL.

CDR3 nucleotide sequence: TGTGCCGGCCGCTGGGGAGGGGGAAACACCATATATTTT. Its protein product is CAGRWGGGNTIYF. The chain couples TRBV30 to TRBJ1-3, with no clear D. The V end lost 8 bases, the J end lost 4 bases, and 15 bases lay between the germline ends. The V gene's germline CDR1 is GTSNPN and CDR2 SVGIG (reference sequence). The CDR3 runs to 13 residues. Using reference TRBV30 and TRBJ1-3 for the parts outside the CDR3, the full variable domain is SQTIHQWPATLVQPVGSPLSLECTVEGTSNPNLYWYRQAAGRGLQLLFYSVGIGQISSEVPQNLSASRPQDRQFILSSKKLLLSDSGFYLCAGRWGGGNTIYFGEGSWLTVV.